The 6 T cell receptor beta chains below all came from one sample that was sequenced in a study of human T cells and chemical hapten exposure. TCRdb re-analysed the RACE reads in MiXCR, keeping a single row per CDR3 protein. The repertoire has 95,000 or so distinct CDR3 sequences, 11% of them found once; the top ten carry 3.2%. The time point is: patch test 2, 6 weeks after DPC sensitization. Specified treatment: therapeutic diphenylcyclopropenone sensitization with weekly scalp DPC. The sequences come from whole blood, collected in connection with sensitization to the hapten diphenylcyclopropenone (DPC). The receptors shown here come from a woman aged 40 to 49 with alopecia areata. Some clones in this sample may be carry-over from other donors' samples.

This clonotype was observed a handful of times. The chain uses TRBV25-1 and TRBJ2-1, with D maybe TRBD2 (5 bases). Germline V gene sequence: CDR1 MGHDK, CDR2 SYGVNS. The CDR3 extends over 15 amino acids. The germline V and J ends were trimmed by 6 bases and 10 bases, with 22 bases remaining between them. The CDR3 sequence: CASSPIRGGLWEQFF. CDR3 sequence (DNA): TGTGCCAGCAGCCCAATCCGCGGCGGGCTGTGGGAGCAGTTCTTC.

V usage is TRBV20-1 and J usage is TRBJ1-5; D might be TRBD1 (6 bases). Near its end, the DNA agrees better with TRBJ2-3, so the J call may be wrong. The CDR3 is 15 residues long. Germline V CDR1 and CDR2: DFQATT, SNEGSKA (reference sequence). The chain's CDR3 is CSARPRDTVNQPQYF. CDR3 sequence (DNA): TGCAGTGCTAGGCCACGGGACACCGTCAATCAGCCCCAGTATTTT.

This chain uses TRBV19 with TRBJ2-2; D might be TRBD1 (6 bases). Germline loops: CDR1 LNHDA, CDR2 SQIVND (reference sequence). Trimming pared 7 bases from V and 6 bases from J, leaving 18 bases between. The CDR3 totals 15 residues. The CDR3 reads CASKGGAGDAGELFF. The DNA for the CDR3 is TGTGCCAGTAAGGGTGGGGCAGGGGACGCCGGGGAGCTGTTTTTT.

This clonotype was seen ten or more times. The CDR3 region has the DNA TGCAGTGCTAGAGTGGCCGGGACCCCTAATGAAAAACTGTTTTTT. This gives the protein CSARVAGTPNEKLFF. V usage is TRBV20-1 and J usage is TRBJ1-4, with a possible D match to TRBD1 (5 bases). Looked up from germline, CDR1 is DFQATT and CDR2 is SNEGSKA (reference sequence). The ends were cut back, 1 base at V and 3 bases at J, with 12 bases in the middle. There are 15 residues in the CDR3.

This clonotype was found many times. In nucleotides, the CDR3 is TGTGCCAGCAGTTCGGGACAGGGACTCATTAATTCGCGGACTGAAGCTTTCTTT. Its protein product is CASSSGQGLINSRTEAFF. The chain uses TRBV6-5 and TRBJ1-1; TRBD1 matches 9 bases. CDR3 length: 18 residues. Germline CDR1 MNHEY, CDR2 SVGAGI. With V trimmed by 4 bases and J by 5 bases, 17 bases remained unmatched.

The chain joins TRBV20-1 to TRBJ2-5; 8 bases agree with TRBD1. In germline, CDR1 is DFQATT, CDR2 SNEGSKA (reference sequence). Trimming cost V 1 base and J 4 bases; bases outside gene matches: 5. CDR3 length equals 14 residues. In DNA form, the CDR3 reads TGCAGTGCTAGAGCCGTCGACAGGGGAGAGACCCAGTACTTC. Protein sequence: CSARAVDRGETQYF.